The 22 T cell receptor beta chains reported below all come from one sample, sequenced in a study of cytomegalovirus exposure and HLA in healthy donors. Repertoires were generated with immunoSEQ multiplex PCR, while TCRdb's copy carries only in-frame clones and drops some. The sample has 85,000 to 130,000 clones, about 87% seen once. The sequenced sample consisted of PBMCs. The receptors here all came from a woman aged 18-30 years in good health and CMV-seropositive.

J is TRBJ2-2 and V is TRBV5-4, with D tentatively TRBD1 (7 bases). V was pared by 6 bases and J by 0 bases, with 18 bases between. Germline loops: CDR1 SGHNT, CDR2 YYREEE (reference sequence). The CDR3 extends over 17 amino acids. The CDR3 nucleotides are TGTGCCAGCAACGCGGGGACAGTCAAAGCGAACACCGGGGAGCTGTTTTTT. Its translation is CASNAGTVKANTGELFF.

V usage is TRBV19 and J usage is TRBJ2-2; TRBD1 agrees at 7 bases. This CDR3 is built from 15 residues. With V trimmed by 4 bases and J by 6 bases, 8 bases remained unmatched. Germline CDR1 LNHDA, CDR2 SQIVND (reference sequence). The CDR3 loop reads CASSTGTARPGELFF. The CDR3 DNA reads TGTGCCAGTAGTACTGGGACAGCCCGACCCGGGGAGCTGTTTTTT. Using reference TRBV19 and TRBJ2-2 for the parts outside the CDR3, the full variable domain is DGGITQSPKYLFRKEGQNVTLSCEQNLNHDAMYWYRQDPGQGLRLIYYSQIVNDFQKGDIAEGYSVSREKKESFPLTVTSAQKNPTAFYLCASSTGTARPGELFFGEGSRLTVL.

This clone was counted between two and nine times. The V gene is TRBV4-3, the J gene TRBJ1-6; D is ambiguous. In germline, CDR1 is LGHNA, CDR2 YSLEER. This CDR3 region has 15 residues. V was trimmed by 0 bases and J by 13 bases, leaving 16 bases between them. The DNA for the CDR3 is TGCGCCAGCAGCCAAGAAAGTACAGCCACCTGGCCCCTCCACTTT. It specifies CASSQESTATWPLHF.

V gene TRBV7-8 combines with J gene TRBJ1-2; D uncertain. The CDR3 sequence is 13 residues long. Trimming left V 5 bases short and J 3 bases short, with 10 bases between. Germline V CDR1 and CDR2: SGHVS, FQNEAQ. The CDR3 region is CASSAEVYYGYTF. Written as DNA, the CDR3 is TGTGCCAGCAGCGCAGAGGTCTACTATGGCTACACCTTC.

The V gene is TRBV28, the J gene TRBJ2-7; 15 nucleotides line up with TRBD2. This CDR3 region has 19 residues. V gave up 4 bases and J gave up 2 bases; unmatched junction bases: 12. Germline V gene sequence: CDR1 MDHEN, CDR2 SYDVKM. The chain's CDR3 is CASSSGTGLAGGLAYEQYF. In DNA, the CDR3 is TGTGCCAGCAGTTCGGGTACGGGACTAGCGGGGGGCCTAGCCTACGAGCAGTACTTC.

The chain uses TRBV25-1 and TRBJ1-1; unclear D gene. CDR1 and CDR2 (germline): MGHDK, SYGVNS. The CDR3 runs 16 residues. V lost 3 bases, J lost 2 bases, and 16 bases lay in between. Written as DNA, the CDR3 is TGTGCCAGCAGTGAGGCTGACGGGCTAGCAAACACTGAAGCTTTCTTT. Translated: CASSEADGLANTEAFF.

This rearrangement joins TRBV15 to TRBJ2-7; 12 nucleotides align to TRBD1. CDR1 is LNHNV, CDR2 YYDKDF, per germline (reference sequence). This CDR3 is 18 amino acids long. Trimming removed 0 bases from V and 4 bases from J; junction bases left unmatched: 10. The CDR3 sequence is CATSRELPGQGAEYEQYF. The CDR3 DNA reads TGTGCCACCAGCAGAGAGTTACCGGGACAGGGGGCAGAGTACGAGCAGTACTTC.

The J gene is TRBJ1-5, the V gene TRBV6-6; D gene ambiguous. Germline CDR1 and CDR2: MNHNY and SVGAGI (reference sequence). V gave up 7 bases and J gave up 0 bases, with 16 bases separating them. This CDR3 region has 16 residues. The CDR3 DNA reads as TGTGCCAGCACCGTAAGCCCAGCGGCTAGCAATCAGCCCCAGCATTTT. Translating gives CASTVSPAASNQPQHF.

The DNA for the CDR3 is TGTGCTAGTGGCTGGGGCCTTCAAGAGACCCAGTACTTC. Its protein product is CASGWGLQETQYF. The chain has TRBV12-5 and TRBJ2-5, with D possibly TRBD1 on 5 matching bases. The germline gives CDR1 LGHNT, CDR2 FRNRAP. This CDR3 has 13 amino acids. Trimming cost V 6 bases and J 2 bases, with 10 bases left between them. Variable domain in full (rest from reference TRBV12-5 and TRBJ2-5): DARVTQTPRHKVTEMGQEVTMRCQPILGHNTVFWYRQTMMQGLELLAYFRNRAPLDDSGMPKDRFSAEMPDATLATLKIQPSEPRDSAVYFCASGWGLQETQYFGPGTRLLVL.

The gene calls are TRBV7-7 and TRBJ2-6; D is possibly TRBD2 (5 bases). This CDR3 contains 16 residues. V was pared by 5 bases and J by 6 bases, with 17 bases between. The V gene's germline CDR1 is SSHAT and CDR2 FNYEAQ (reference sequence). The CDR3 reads CASSPEGALAANVLTF. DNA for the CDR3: TGTGCCAGCAGCCCTGAGGGAGCGCTGGCGGCCAACGTCCTGACTTTC.

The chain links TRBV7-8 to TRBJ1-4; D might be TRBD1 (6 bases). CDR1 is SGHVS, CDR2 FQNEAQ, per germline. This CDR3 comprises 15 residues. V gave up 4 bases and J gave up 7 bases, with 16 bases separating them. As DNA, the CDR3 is TGTGCCAGCAGCTCCCTGGGAGGGGGGGGTGAAAAACTGTTTTTT. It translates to CASSSLGGGGEKLFF.

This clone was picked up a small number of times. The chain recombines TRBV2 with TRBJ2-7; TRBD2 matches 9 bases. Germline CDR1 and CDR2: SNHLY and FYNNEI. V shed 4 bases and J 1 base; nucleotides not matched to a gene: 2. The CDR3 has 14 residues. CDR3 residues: CASSALAGSYEQYV. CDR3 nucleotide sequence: TGTGCCAGCAGTGCGCTAGCGGGATCCTACGAGCAGTACGTC.

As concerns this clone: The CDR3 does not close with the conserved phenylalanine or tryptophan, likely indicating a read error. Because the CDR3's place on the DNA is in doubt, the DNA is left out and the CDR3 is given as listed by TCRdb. This CDR3 is CASSPYRESFT. The chain recombines TRBV10-1 with TRBJ1-1; TRBD1 is the table's D call and was not checked against the DNA. The V gene's germline CDR1 is WNHNN and CDR2 SYGVQD (reference sequence). The CDR3 is 11 amino acids in total, end residues counted.

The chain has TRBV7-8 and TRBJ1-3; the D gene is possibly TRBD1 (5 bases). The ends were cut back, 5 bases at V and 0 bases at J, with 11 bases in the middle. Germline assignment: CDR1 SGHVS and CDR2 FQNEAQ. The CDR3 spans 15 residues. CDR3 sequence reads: CASSPRGASGNTIYF. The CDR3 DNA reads TGTGCCAGCAGCCCCCGTGGGGCCTCTGGAAACACCATATATTTT.

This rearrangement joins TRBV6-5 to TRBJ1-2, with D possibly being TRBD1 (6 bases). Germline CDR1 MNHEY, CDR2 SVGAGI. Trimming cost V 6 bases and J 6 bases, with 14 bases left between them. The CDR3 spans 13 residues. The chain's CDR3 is CASSPQGSNGYTF. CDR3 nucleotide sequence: TGTGCCAGCAGCCCACAGGGATCTAATGGCTACACCTTC.

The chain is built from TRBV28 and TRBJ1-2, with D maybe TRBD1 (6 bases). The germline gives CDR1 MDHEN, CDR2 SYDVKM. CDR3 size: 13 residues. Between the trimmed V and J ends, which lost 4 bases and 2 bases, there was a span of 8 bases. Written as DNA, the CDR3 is TGTGCCAGCAGTTCAAGGGGGAACTATGGCTACACCTTC. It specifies CASSSRGNYGYTF.

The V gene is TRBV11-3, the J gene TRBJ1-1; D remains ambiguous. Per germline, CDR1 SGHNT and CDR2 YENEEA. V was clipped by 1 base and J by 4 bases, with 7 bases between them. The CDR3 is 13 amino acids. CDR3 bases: TGTGCCAGCAGCTTAGGGTACAGCACTGAAGCTTTCTTT. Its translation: CASSLGYSTEAFF.

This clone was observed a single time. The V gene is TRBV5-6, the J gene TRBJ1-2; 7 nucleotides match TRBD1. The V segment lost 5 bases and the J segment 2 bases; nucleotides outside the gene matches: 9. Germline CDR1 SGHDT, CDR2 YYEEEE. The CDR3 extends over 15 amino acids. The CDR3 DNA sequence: TGTGCCAGCAGGTCGAGGGGGCTCAGAAACTATGGCTACACCTTC. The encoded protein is CASRSRGLRNYGYTF.

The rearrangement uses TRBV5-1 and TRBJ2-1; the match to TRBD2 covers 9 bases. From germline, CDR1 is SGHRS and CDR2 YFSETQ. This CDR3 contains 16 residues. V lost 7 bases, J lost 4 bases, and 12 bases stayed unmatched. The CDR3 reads CASDELERGVYNEQFF. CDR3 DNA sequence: TGCGCCAGCGACGAACTCGAGCGGGGGGTTTACAATGAGCAGTTCTTC. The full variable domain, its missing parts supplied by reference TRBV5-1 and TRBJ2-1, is KAGVTQTPRYLIKTRGQQVTLSCSPISGHRSVSWYQQTPGQGLQFLFEYFSETQRNKGNFPGRFSGRQFSNSRSEMNVSTLELGDSALYLCASDELERGVYNEQFFGPGTRLTVL.

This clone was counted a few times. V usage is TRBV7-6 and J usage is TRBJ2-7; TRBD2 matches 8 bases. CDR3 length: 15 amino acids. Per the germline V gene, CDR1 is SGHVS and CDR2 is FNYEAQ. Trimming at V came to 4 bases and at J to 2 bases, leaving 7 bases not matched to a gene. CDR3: CASSSSGGSAYEQYF. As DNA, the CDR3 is TGTGCCAGCAGCTCAAGCGGGGGCAGCGCCTACGAGCAGTACTTC.

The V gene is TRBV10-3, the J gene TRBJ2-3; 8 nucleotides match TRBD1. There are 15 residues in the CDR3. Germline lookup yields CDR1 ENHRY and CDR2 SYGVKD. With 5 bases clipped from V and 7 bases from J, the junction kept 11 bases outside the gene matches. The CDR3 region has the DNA TGTGCCATCAGTACTGGACAGGGTGAATATAATACGCAGTATTTT. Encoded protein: CAISTGQGEYNTQYF.

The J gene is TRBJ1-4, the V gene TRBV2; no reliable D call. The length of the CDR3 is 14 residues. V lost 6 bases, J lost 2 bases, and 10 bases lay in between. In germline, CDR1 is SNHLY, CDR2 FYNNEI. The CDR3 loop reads CASRARGTNEKLFF. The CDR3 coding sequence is TGTGCCAGCAGAGCCAGAGGGACTAATGAAAAACTGTTTTTT.